The present T cell receptor (beta chain) was sequenced within a study of blood T cells in healthy people across ages (dated by TCRdb to about 2015). A note on the overall study: In model experiments, template switching captured about one uniquely barcoded TCR beta cDNA molecule for every two T cells. The study analyzed two additional independent replicas of 1 million unique cDNA reads from the same blood draw for two donors, one aged 18 to 29 and one aged 80 or older. Using deep sequencing normalized with unique cDNA molecular identifiers, the study measured how TCR beta repertoire diversity changes with age. The donors were split into four age groups: young (average 16 years), middle-aged (roughly 40), aged (62) and long-lived (under 85). Donors of different ages were randomly distributed across sequencing lanes to avoid experimental bias.

Reading from cysteine to phenylalanine, the CDR3 counts 16 amino acids. The only DNA kept is the CDR3, 48 bases in frame from the first base. From a lookup of the germline V gene, CDR1 and CDR2 are SNHLY and FYNNEI. The V end loses 1 base and the J end loses 4 bases, and a stretch of 13 bases separates them. Library preparation used 5' RACE. Sequencing took place on an Illumina HiSeq 2500. The second PCR ran for roughly 7 to 11 cycles and used a J-beta primer mix along with a sample-barcoded 5' primer. A template-switch 5' adaptor carrying 12 random nucleotides introduced a unique molecular identifier onto each TCR beta cDNA molecule. Each sample yielded at least 2.5 million CDR3-containing paired-end reads. The Mint cDNA synthesis kit, primed by a TRBC-specific oligonucleotide, was used to synthesize first-strand cDNA from all RNA. All cDNA was treated with uracil-DNA glycosylase and then went through a first 18-cycle PCR with the universal primers M1SS and BC2_uni_R. The authors processed their data as follows. For normalization, 1 million high-quality reads were randomly selected from each sample, with every read carrying a distinct molecular identifier. Reads with shared molecular identifiers were discarded instead of being binned into consensus sequences. MiTCR, set to a Q25 quality threshold and the strictest error-elimination algorithm, was used for CDR3 identification, clonotype clustering and error correction. A nonparametric unseen species model with Euler transformation was used to estimate lower-bound total TCR beta diversity. In TCRdb, the public reads were trimmed at Q25 with fastp and aligned with MiXCR, with productive beta chains retained. Every entry covers one CDR3 protein and lists the most common genes and DNA from its rows. V and J calls and clone size were set by TCRdb, not the authors. The sample table shows more than 1.4 million distinct CDR3 sequences, and about 40% are seen once. 6.5% to 10% of the sample comes from the top ten.

Systemically healthy Caucasian individuals from Russia, over 30 in total and aged about 6 to 100 years, were included as donors. Each donor gave around 9.5 milliliters of peripheral blood, collected into EDTA-treated Vacutainer tubes. PBMCs were isolated by Ficoll-Paque density-gradient centrifugation, with at least 6 million obtained per sample. Trizol reagent was used to extract total RNA from PBMCs, with at least 6 micrograms per sample. The percentages of naive CD45RAhigh/CD27high T cells were determined by flow cytometry on a PBMC aliquot from every donor. Results and caveats for the whole study, not just this receptor: Estimates of total diversity based on one million sequenced T cells were considered lower bounds and underestimates. Compared with the aged group, the long-lived group had more naive CD4+ T cells, fewer expanded clones and increased TCR diversity, a pattern suggesting age selection. As age increased, observed TCR beta diversity per million T cells dropped in a roughly linear way, and a significant reduction was already evident by age about 40. The percentage of naive T cells measured by flow cytometry correlated strongly with observed TCR beta diversity. Since profiling was done on bulk unsorted PBMCs, naive and antigen-experienced compartments could not be conclusively compared. The CMV infection status of donors was not known, potentially confounding age-related changes in expanded clonotypes.

A few counts support this clonotype. Its binding antigen is unknown. Base quality data are lacking; no much larger clone is found one base away. The source of this sequence is a woman aged 18-30 years in good health. The rearrangement combines TRBV2 with TRBJ1-4; TRBD1 is perhaps the D gene, given 6 matching bases. Sequenced sample: blood. In nucleotides, the sequence is TGTGCCAGCAGTGAAGTGCGGGGGCCTGGTAATGAAAAACTGTTTTTT. Translated, this gives CASSEVRGPGNEKLFF.